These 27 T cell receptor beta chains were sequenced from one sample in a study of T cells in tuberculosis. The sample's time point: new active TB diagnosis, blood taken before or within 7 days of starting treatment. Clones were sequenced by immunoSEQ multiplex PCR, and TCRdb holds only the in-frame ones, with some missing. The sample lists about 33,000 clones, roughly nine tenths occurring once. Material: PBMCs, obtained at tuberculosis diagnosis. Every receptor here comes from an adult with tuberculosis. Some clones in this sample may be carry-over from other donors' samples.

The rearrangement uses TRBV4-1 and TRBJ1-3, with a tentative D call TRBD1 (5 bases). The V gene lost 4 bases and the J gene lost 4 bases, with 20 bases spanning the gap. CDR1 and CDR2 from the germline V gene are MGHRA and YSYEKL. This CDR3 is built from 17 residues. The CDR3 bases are TGCGCCAGCAGCCGACTTGAACAGGCGGCAGGGGGAAACACCATATATTTT. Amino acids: CASSRLEQAAGGNTIYF.

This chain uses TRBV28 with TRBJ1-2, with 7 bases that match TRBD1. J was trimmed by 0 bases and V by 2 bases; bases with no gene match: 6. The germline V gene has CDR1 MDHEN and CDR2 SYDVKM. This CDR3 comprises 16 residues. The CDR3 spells CASSLSAGGANYGYTF. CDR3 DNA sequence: TGTGCCAGCAGTTTAAGCGCAGGGGGAGCTAACTATGGCTACACCTTC.

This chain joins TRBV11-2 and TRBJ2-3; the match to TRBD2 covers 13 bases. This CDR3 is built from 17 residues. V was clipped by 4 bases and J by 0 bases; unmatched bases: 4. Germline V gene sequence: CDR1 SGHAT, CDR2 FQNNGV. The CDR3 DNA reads TGTGCCAGCAGCTCCGGGACTAGCGGGGCCAGCACAGATACGCAGTATTTT. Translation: CASSSGTSGASTDTQYF.

CDR3 bases: TGTGCCAGCTCAAGACCGGAGGGCGGGAATGGCTACACCTTC. This gives the protein CASSRPEGGNGYTF. The chain employs TRBV18 and TRBJ1-2; D not resolved. Germline CDR1 reads KGHSH; CDR2 reads LQKENI. Trimming cost V 5 bases and J 6 bases, with 16 bases left between them. The CDR3 contains 14 residues.

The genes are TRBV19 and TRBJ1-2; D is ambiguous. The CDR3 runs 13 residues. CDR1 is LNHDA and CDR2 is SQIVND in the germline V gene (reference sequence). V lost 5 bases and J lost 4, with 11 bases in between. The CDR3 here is CASSPQSTYGYTF. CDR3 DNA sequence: TGTGCCAGTAGTCCCCAAAGCACCTATGGCTACACCTTC.

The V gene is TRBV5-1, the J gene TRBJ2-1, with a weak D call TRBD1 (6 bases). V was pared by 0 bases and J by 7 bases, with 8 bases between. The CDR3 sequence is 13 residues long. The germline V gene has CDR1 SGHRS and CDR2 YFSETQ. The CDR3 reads CASSLGTANEQFF. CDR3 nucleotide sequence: TGCGCCAGCAGCTTGGGGACAGCAAATGAGCAGTTCTTC. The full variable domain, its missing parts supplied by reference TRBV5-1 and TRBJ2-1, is KAGVTQTPRYLIKTRGQQVTLSCSPISGHRSVSWYQQTPGQGLQFLFEYFSETQRNKGNFPGRFSGRQFSNSRSEMNVSTLELGDSALYLCASSLGTANEQFFGPGTRLTVL.

Written as DNA, the CDR3 is TGTGCCAGTAGCTCGGGGGGCTGGGAGACCCAGTACTTC. The encoded protein is CASSSGGWETQYF. The chain employs TRBV19 and TRBJ2-5; maybe TRBD2 (7 bases). Trimming left V 6 bases short and J 5 bases short, with 13 bases between. The length of the CDR3 is 13 residues. Germline V gene sequence: CDR1 LNHDA, CDR2 SQIVND (reference sequence).

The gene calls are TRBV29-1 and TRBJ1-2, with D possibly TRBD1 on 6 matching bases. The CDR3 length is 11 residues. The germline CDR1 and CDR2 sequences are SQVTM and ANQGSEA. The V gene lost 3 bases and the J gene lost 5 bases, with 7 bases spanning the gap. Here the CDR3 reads CSVDRGYGYTF. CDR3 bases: TGCAGCGTTGACAGGGGATATGGCTACACCTTC.

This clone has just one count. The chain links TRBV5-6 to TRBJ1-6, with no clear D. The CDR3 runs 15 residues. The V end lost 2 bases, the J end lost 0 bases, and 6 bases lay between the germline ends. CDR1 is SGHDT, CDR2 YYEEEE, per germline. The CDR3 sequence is CASSFGVSYNSPLHF. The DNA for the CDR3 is TGTGCCAGCAGCTTCGGGGTCTCCTATAATTCACCCCTCCACTTT.

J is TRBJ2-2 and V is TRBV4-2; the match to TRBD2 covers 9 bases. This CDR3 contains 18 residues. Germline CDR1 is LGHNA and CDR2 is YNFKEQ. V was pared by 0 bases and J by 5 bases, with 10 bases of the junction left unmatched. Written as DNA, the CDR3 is TGTGCCAGCAGCCAAGATAGTGCGGCGGGGGGGTGGACCGGGGAGCTGTTTTTT. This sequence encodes CASSQDSAAGGWTGELFF.

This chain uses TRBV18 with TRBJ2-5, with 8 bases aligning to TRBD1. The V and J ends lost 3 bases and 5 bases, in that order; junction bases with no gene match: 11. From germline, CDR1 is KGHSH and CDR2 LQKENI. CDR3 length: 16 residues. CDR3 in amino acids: CASSPIQGELAETQYF. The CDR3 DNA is TGTGCCAGCTCACCTATACAGGGGGAGTTGGCGGAGACCCAGTACTTC.

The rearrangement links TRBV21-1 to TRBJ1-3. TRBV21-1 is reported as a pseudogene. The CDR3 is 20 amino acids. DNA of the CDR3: TGTGCCAGCAGCAAAGTAGTGGAGGGTCTTGCTAGTGGCTCTGGAAACACCATATATTTT. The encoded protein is CASSKVVEGLASGSGNTIYF.

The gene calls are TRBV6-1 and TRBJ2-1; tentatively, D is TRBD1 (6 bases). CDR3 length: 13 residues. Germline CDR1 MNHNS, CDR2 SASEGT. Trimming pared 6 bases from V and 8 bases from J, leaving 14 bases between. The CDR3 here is CASRHGQYDEQFF. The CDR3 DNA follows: TGTGCCAGCAGACACGGACAGTACGATGAGCAGTTCTTC.

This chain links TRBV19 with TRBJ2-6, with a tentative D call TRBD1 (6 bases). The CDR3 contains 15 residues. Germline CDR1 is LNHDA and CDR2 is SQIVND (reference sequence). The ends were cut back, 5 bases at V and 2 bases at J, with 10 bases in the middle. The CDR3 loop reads CASSATGPGANVLTF. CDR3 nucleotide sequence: TGTGCCAGTAGTGCCACAGGGCCTGGGGCCAACGTCCTGACTTTC.

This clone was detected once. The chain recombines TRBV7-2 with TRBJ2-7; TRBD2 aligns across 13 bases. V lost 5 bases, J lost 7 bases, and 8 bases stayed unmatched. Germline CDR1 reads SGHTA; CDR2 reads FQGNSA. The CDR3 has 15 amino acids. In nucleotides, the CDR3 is TGTGCCAGCAGCCAAACTAGCGGGGGGGCCGGGGAGCAGTACTTC. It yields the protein CASSQTSGGAGEQYF. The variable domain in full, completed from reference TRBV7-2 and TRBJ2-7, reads GAGVSQSPSNKVTEKGKDVELRCDPISGHTALYWYRQSLGQGLEFLIYFQGNSAPDKSGLPSDRFSAERTGGSVSTLTIQRTQQEDSAVYLCASSQTSGGAGEQYFGPGTRLTVT.

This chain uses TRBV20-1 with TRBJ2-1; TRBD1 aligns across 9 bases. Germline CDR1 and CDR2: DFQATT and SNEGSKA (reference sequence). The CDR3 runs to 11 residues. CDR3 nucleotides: TGCGGGGGACAGGGTTACAATGAGCAGTTCTTC. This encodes CGGQGYNEQFF.

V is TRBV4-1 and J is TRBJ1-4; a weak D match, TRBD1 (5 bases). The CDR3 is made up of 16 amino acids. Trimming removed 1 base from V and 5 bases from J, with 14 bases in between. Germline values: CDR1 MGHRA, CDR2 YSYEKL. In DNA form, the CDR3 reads TGCGCCAGCAGCCAAGGTGGGACTGGACGAAATGAAAAACTGTTTTTT. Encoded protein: CASSQGGTGRNEKLFF.

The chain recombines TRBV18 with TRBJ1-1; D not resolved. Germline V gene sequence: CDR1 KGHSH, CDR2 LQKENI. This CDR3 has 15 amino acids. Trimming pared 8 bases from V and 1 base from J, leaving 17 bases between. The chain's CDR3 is CASNTQRSQNTEAFF. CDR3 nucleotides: TGTGCCAGCAACACCCAAAGATCGCAGAACACTGAAGCTTTCTTT.

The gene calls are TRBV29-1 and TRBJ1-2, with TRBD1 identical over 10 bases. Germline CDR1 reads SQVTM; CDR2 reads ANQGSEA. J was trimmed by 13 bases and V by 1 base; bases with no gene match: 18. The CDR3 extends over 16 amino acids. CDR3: CSVEVEDRGPTMAITF. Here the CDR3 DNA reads TGCAGCGTTGAAGTGGAAGACAGGGGGCCTACTATGGCTATCACCTTC.

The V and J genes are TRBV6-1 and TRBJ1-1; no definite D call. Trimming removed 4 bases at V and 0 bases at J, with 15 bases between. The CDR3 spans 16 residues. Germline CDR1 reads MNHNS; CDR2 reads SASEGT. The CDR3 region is CASSGHLGQLNTEAFF. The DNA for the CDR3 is TGTGCCAGCAGTGGCCATCTAGGCCAGCTGAACACTGAAGCTTTCTTT.

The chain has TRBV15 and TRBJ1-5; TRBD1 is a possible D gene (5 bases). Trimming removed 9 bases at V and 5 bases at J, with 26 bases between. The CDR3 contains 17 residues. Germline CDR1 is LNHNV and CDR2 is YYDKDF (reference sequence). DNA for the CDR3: TGTGCCACGAGAAGGGAGGGAAGGGGATCTGGGGATCAGCCCCAGCATTTT. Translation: CATRREGRGSGDQPQHF.

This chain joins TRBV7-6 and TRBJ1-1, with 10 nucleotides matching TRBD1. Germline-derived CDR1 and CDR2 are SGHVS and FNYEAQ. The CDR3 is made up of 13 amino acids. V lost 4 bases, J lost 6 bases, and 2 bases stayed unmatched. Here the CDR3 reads CASSSGQGSEAFF. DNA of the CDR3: TGTGCCAGCAGCTCGGGACAGGGGTCTGAAGCTTTCTTT.

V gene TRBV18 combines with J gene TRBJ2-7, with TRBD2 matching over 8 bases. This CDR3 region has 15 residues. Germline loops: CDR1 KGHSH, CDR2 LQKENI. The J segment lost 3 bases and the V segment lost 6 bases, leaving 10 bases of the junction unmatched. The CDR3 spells CASSRALAVNYEQYF. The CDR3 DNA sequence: TGTGCCAGCTCTCGCGCACTAGCGGTCAACTACGAGCAGTACTTC.

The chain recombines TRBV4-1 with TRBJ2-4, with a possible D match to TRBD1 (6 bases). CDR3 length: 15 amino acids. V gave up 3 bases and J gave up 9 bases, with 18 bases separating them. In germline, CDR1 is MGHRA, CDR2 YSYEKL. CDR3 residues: CASSHAPGQQGIQYF. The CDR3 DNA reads TGCGCCAGCAGCCACGCTCCAGGACAGCAAGGCATTCAGTACTTC.

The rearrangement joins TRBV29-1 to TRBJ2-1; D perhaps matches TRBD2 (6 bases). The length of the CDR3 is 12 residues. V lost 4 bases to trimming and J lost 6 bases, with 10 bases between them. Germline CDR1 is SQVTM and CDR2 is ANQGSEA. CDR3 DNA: TGCAGCGTTGGGGACTTTTTCAATGAGCAGTTCTTC. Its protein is CSVGDFFNEQFF.

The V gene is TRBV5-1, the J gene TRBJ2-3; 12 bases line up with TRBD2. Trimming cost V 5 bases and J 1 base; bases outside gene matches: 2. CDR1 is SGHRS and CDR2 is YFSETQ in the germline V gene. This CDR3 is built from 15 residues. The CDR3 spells CASSRLAGGTDTQYF. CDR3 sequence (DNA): TGCGCCAGCAGTCGACTAGCGGGGGGCACAGATACGCAGTATTTT. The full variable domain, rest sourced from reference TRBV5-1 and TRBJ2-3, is KAGVTQTPRYLIKTRGQQVTLSCSPISGHRSVSWYQQTPGQGLQFLFEYFSETQRNKGNFPGRFSGRQFSNSRSEMNVSTLELGDSALYLCASSRLAGGTDTQYFGPGTRLTVL.

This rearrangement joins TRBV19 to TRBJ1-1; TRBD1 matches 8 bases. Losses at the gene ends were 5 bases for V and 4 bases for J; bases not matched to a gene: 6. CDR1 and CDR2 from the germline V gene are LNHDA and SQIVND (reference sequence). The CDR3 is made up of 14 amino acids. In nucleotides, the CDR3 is TGTGCCAGTAGTTGGGGCACAGGGGGCACTGAAGCTTTCTTT. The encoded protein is CASSWGTGGTEAFF. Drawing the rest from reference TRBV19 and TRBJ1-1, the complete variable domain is DGGITQSPKYLFRKEGQNVTLSCEQNLNHDAMYWYRQDPGQGLRLIYYSQIVNDFQKGDIAEGYSVSREKKESFPLTVTSAQKNPTAFYLCASSWGTGGTEAFFGQGTRLTVV.